The 30 T cell receptor beta chains reported below all come from one sample, sequenced in a study of T-cell memory formation after mild COVID-19. MiXCR, run by TCRdb on the 5' RACE reads, gives a single entry per CDR3 protein. The table shows roughly 130,000 distinct CDR3 sequences, with approximately 15% occurring only once. The specimen was PBMCs or a T cell subset sorted from them (not recorded which). These receptors were collected from a young man who had mild COVID-19 (a few samples of this study predate the infection). Cell type and time point are not known.

This clonotype was detected only a few times. J is TRBJ2-7 and V is TRBV6-2 or TRBV6-3; D is unclear. Trimming pared 6 bases from V and 3 bases from J, leaving 15 bases between. CDR3 length: 14 residues. The V gene's germline CDR1 is MNHEY and CDR2 SVGEGT. CDR3 sequence (DNA): TGTGCCAGCAGGCGAGGCCTCTATGGCTACGAGCAGTACTTC. The encoded protein is CASRRGLYGYEQYF.

Here the CDR3 DNA reads TGCGCCAGCAGCTTTTCTCCAGGGGGATCCACTGAAGCTTTCTTT. This codes for CASSFSPGGSTEAFF. This chain joins TRBV5-1 and TRBJ1-1; 7 positions match TRBD1. With V trimmed by 2 bases and J by 4 bases, 8 bases remained unmatched. CDR1 and CDR2 from the germline V gene are SGHRS and YFSETQ. There are 15 residues in the CDR3. Full variable domain (remainder filled in from reference TRBV5-1 and TRBJ1-1): KAGVTQTPRYLIKTRGQQVTLSCSPISGHRSVSWYQQTPGQGLQFLFEYFSETQRNKGNFPGRFSGRQFSNSRSEMNVSTLELGDSALYLCASSFSPGGSTEAFFGQGTRLTVV.

The rearrangement uses TRBV12-3 or TRBV12-4 and TRBJ2-7, with 9 bases that match TRBD1. CDR3 length: 15 residues. Trimming at V came to 6 bases and at J to 2 bases, leaving 8 bases not matched to a gene. The CDR3 protein is CASSRGQGTAYEQYF. The CDR3 bases are TGTGCCAGCAGCCGTGGACAGGGGACTGCCTACGAGCAGTACTTC.

This rearrangement joins TRBV28 to TRBJ1-2; 8 bases map to TRBD1. V lost 6 bases and J lost 0; bases outside the gene matches: 9. The CDR3 runs 16 residues. Germline CDR1 MDHEN, CDR2 SYDVKM. CDR3 nucleotide sequence: TGTGCCAGCAGCCCCGACAGGGGCGATTCTAACTATGGCTACACCTTC. Translated: CASSPDRGDSNYGYTF.

The rearrangement links TRBV11-1 to TRBJ2-1, with unresolved D. Germline V gives CDR1 SGHAT, CDR2 FQDESV (reference sequence). This CDR3 has 15 residues. Trimming removed 0 bases from V and 5 bases from J, with 11 bases in between. CDR3 bases: TGTGCCAGCAGCTTAGCGAAGGGCCCGAACAATGAGCAGTTCTTC. Translation: CASSLAKGPNNEQFF.

This clonotype was counted between two and nine times. The J gene is TRBJ2-3, the V gene TRBV7-9; tentative D call: TRBD1 (5 bases). CDR1 SEHNR and CDR2 FQNEAQ come from the germline V gene (reference sequence). The CDR3 covers 14 residues. The ends were cut back, 1 base at V and 3 bases at J, with 8 bases in the middle. The CDR3 bases are TGTGCCAGCAGCTTAGTTCCAGGGACAGATACGCAGTATTTT. It codes for CASSLVPGTDTQYF.

The chain links TRBV6-6 to TRBJ1-6, with TRBD1 as a possible D gene (5 bases). The CDR3 extends over 15 amino acids. Germline CDR1 MNHNY, CDR2 SVGAGI (reference sequence). Trimming took 0 bases from V and 9 from J, leaving 12 bases between them. CDR3 in amino acids: CASSYSRGISSPLHF. CDR3 bases: TGTGCCAGCAGTTACTCGCGGGGGATCAGTTCACCCCTCCACTTT.

This clonotype was picked up a small number of times. The chain joins TRBV5-1 to TRBJ2-7; no clear D gene. Per the germline V gene, CDR1 is SGHRS and CDR2 is YFSETQ. CDR3 length equals 18 residues. The ends were cut back, 1 base at V and 2 bases at J, with 22 bases in the middle. For the CDR3, the DNA is TGCGCCAGCAGCTTGAGGGCCAATCTGGTGACGACGACCTACGAGCAGTACTTC. The encoded protein is CASSLRANLVTTTYEQYF.

This chain connects TRBV4-2 to TRBJ2-6; D gene unclear. Trimming removed 1 base at V and 0 bases at J, with 4 bases between. Looked up from germline, CDR1 is LGHNA and CDR2 is YNFKEQ. The CDR3 length is 15 residues. CDR3 in DNA: TGTGCCAGCAGCCAAGCGCCCTCTGGGGCCAACGTCCTGACTTTC. As protein: CASSQAPSGANVLTF.

J is TRBJ2-5 and V is TRBV29-1; TRBD1 or TRBD2 may be the D gene (5 bases each). Trimming cost V 6 bases and J 2 bases, with 13 bases left between them. The germline V gene has CDR1 SQVTM and CDR2 ANQGSEA. The CDR3 has 13 amino acids. The CDR3 loop reads CSVNRGGQETQYF. The CDR3 region has the DNA TGCAGCGTCAATCGTGGGGGTCAAGAGACCCAGTACTTC.

This clonotype was counted between two and nine times. This chain uses TRBV10-1 with TRBJ2-3; TRBD2 aligns across 12 bases. Germline values: CDR1 WNHNN, CDR2 SYGVQD (reference sequence). The CDR3 is 14 residues long. Losses at the gene ends were 5 bases for V and 7 bases for J; bases not matched to a gene: 4. The CDR3 bases are TGCGCCAGCAGTACTAGCGGGGGGCCGTATACGCAGTATTTT. Amino acid sequence: CASSTSGGPYTQYF.

DNA for the CDR3: TGTGCCAGCAGCTTAGACGGGGGTAGGTACAATGAGCAGTTCTTC. Residues: CASSLDGGRYNEQFF. This chain joins TRBV7-2 and TRBJ2-1, with D possibly TRBD2 on 6 matching bases. The CDR3 is made up of 15 amino acids. V lost 1 base to trimming and J lost 4 bases, with 11 bases between them. CDR1 SGHTA and CDR2 FQGNSA come from the germline V gene.

This clonotype appeared a few times. This rearrangement joins TRBV20-1 to TRBJ2-6; D uncertain. The V end was cut by 1 base, the J end by 5 bases, with 6 bases between. This CDR3 spans 13 amino acids. In germline, CDR1 is DFQATT, CDR2 SNEGSKA (reference sequence). In nucleotides, the CDR3 is TGCAGTGCTAGAGGGTCTCGGGCCAACGTCCTGACTTTC. This gives the protein CSARGSRANVLTF.

The chain links TRBV6-5 to TRBJ2-2, with 10 bases identical to TRBD1. The germline V gene encodes CDR1 MNHEY and CDR2 SVGAGI. The CDR3 is 15 amino acids. J was trimmed by 4 bases and V by 6 bases; bases with no gene match: 5. CDR3 nucleotides: TGTGCCAGCAGCCGTAGGACAGGGGGCACCGGGGAGCTGTTTTTT. Its protein is CASSRRTGGTGELFF.

This chain joins TRBV12-3 or TRBV12-4 and TRBJ1-5; 8 bases map to TRBD1. V lost 6 bases to trimming and J lost 6 bases; unmatched junction nucleotides: 4. This CDR3 region has 13 residues. CDR3 nucleotide sequence: TGTGCCAGCAGCGCGACAGGGGTTCAGCCCCAGCATTTT. Translated, it gives CASSATGVQPQHF.

The V and J genes are TRBV7-9 and TRBJ2-7; TRBD1 agrees at 7 bases. This CDR3 comprises 17 residues. V dropped 5 bases and J dropped 5; count of bases not matched to a gene: 18. Looked up from germline, CDR1 is SEHNR and CDR2 is FQNEAQ (reference sequence). CDR3 region: CASSASLTGRWGNEQYF. In DNA, the CDR3 is TGTGCCAGCAGCGCCTCCCTGACAGGGAGATGGGGCAACGAGCAGTACTTC.

In this sample, this clonotype turned up many times. V is TRBV9 and J is TRBJ2-5, with D perhaps TRBD1 (5 bases). Trimming stripped 5 bases from V and 5 bases from J, with 13 bases between. The CDR3 covers 13 residues. From germline, CDR1 is SGDLS and CDR2 YYNGEE. The CDR3 loop is CASSEAGWETQYF. The CDR3 DNA sequence: TGTGCCAGCAGTGAGGCAGGGTGGGAGACCCAGTACTTC.

This chain links TRBV29-1 with TRBJ2-1; TRBD2 aligns across 9 bases. Germline V gene lookup returns CDR1 SQVTM and CDR2 ANQGSEA. V was pared by 4 bases and J by 3 bases, with 1 base of the junction left unmatched. The CDR3 is 13 amino acids. The CDR3 nucleotides read TGCAGCGTTGTGACTAGCGGCTACAATGAGCAGTTCTTC. As protein: CSVVTSGYNEQFF.

CDR3 DNA sequence: TGCAGTGCTAGATCGACAGGGGGCTCCGGGGAGCTGTTTTTT. As protein: CSARSTGGSGELFF. The chain is built from TRBV20-1 and TRBJ2-2; TRBD1 aligns across 10 bases. The CDR3 is 14 residues long. Germline CDR1 and CDR2: DFQATT and SNEGSKA (reference sequence). V lost 2 bases, J lost 6 bases, and 3 bases stayed unmatched.

The chain uses TRBV7-2 and TRBJ1-2; tentatively, D is TRBD1 (6 bases). Per the germline V gene, CDR1 is SGHTA and CDR2 is FQGNSA. V lost 6 bases and J lost 7, with 18 bases in between. The CDR3 has 14 amino acids. The CDR3 DNA reads TGTGCCAGCAGGTCCGAGGGCAGGGGATTTGGCTACACCTTC. It encodes CASRSEGRGFGYTF.

In its sample, this clonotype was seen a few times. The chain recombines TRBV29-1 with TRBJ1-2; D might be TRBD1 (5 bases). The CDR3 is made up of 11 amino acids. Between the trimmed V and J ends, which lost 1 base and 7 bases, there was a span of 7 bases. Germline V gene lookup returns CDR1 SQVTM and CDR2 ANQGSEA. As DNA, the CDR3 is TGCAGCGTTGAAGCTGGGGGTGGCTACACCTTC. Protein product: CSVEAGGGYTF.

This clonotype was recorded a few times. The chain employs TRBV7-9 and TRBJ2-1, with D uncertain. V lost 1 base to trimming and J lost 8 bases, with 15 bases between them. This CDR3 has 15 amino acids. Germline assignment: CDR1 SEHNR and CDR2 FQNEAQ (reference sequence). CDR3 region: CASSLDPSLRDEQFF. The DNA of the CDR3 is TGTGCCAGCAGCTTAGATCCAAGCCTCCGCGATGAGCAGTTCTTC.

In its sample, this clonotype was seen a few times. V usage is TRBV9 and J usage is TRBJ2-2, with D perhaps TRBD1 or TRBD2 (5 bases each). CDR3 length: 14 residues. V lost 7 bases, J lost 7 bases, and 17 bases lay in between. The germline V gene encodes CDR1 SGDLS and CDR2 YYNGEE. The CDR3 region has the DNA TGTGCCAGCTCTCGGGACCTCAGGAACGGGGAGCTGTTTTTT. Translating it yields CASSRDLRNGELFF.

V gene TRBV12-3 or TRBV12-4 combines with J gene TRBJ2-7; D not resolved. This CDR3 comprises 13 residues. V lost 8 bases and J 4 bases, leaving 15 bases between the germline ends. CDR3 sequence (DNA): TGTGCCAGCGATAATCCCAAGGTTTACGAGCAGTACTTC. Translated, it gives CASDNPKVYEQYF.

The genes are TRBV30 and TRBJ2-6; D gene uncertain. Germline V gene sequence: CDR1 GTSNPN, CDR2 SVGIG (reference sequence). CDR3 size: 15 residues. Trimming took off 2 bases at V and 2 bases at J, with 10 bases between the two ends. The CDR3 is CAWSPLWTGANVLTF. DNA of the CDR3: TGTGCCTGGAGTCCTCTCTGGACTGGGGCCAACGTCCTGACTTTC. Full variable domain (outside the CDR3, taken from reference TRBV30 and TRBJ2-6): SQTIHQWPATLVQPVGSPLSLECTVEGTSNPNLYWYRQAAGRGLQLLFYSVGIGQISSEVPQNLSASRPQDRQFILSSKKLLLSDSGFYLCAWSPLWTGANVLTFGAGSRLTVL.

V and J are TRBV7-3 and TRBJ2-1; D is uncertain. The length of the CDR3 is 13 residues. Germline lookup yields CDR1 SGHTA and CDR2 FQGTGA. The V end lost 2 bases, the J end lost 6 bases, and 8 bases lay between the germline ends. CDR3 DNA sequence: TGTGCCAGCAGCTTAGGTATAGTCAATGAGCAGTTCTTC. Amino acid sequence: CASSLGIVNEQFF. The full variable domain, with the rest looked up from reference TRBV7-3 and TRBJ2-1, is GAGVSQTPSNKVTEKGKYVELRCDPISGHTALYWYRQSLGQGPEFLIYFQGTGAADDSGLPNDRFFAVRPEGSVSTLKIQRTERGDSAVYLCASSLGIVNEQFFGPGTRLTVL.

V is TRBV20-1 and J is TRBJ2-3; D is ambiguous. The V gene lost 1 base and the J gene lost 1 base, with 9 bases spanning the gap. The CDR3 has 14 amino acids. CDR1 DFQATT and CDR2 SNEGSKA come from the germline V gene (reference sequence). The CDR3: CSARGWQGTDTQYF. The CDR3 DNA is TGCAGTGCTAGAGGTTGGCAGGGCACAGATACGCAGTATTTT.

The chain recombines TRBV29-1 with TRBJ2-5; 8 bases are a match to TRBD1. The J segment lost 5 bases and the V segment lost 6 bases, leaving 8 bases of the junction unmatched. Germline CDR1 is SQVTM and CDR2 is ANQGSEA. CDR3 length equals 13 residues. The CDR3 coding sequence is TGCAGCGTAGGGGACAGGAACGGGGAGACCCAGTACTTC. It translates to CSVGDRNGETQYF.

The chain recombines TRBV4-2 with TRBJ2-3; no reliable D call. The CDR3 runs to 14 residues. Germline V CDR1 and CDR2: LGHNA, YNFKEQ. With 2 bases removed from V and 5 bases from J, the gap between germline ends came to 11 bases. The CDR3 region is CASSQSWQGDTQYF. In DNA form, the CDR3 reads TGTGCCAGCAGCCAAAGTTGGCAAGGAGATACGCAGTATTTT.

V gene TRBV24-1 combines with J gene TRBJ2-3; D call uncertain. The CDR3 is 13 residues long. Between the trimmed V and J ends, which lost 3 bases and 1 base, there was a span of 4 bases. Per germline, CDR1 KGHDR and CDR2 SFDVKD. In nucleotides, the CDR3 is TGTGCCACCAGTGATGCTGGCACAGATACGCAGTATTTT. This codes for CATSDAGTDTQYF.